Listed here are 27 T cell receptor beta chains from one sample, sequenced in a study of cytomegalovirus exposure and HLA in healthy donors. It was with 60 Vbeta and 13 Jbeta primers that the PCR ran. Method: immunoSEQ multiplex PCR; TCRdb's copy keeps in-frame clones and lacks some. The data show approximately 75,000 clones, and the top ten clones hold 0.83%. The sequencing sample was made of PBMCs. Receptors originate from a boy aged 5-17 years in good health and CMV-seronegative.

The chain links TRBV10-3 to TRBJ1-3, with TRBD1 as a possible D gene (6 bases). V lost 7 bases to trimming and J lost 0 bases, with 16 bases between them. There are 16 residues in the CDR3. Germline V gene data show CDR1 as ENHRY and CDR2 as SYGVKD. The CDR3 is CAITQGTGFSGNTIYF. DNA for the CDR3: TGTGCCATCACCCAGGGTACAGGGTTCTCTGGAAACACCATATATTTT.

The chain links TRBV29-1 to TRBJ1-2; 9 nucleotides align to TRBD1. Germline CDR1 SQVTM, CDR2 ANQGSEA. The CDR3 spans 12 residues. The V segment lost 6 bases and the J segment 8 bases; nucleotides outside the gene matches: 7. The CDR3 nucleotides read TGCAGCGTCCAACAGGGGGCCTTGGGCTACACCTTC. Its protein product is CSVQQGALGYTF. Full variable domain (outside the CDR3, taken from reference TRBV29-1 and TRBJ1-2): SAVISQKPSRDICQRGTSLTIQCQVDSQVTMMFWYRQQPGQSLTLIATANQGSEATYESGFVIDKFPISRPNLTFSTLTVSNMSPEDSSIYLCSVQQGALGYTFGSGTRLTVV.

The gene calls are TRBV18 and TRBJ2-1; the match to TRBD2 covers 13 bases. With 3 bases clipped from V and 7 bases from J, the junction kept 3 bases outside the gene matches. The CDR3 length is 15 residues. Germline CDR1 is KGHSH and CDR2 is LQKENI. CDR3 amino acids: CASSPTTSGRNEQFF. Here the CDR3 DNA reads TGTGCCAGCTCACCGACGACTAGCGGGAGGAATGAGCAGTTCTTC. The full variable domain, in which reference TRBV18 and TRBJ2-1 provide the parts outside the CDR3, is NAGVMQNPRHLVRRRGQEARLRCSPMKGHSHVYWYRQLPEEGLKFMVYLQKENIIDESGMPKERFSAEFPKEGPSILRIQQVVRGDSAAYFCASSPTTSGRNEQFFGPGTRLTVL.

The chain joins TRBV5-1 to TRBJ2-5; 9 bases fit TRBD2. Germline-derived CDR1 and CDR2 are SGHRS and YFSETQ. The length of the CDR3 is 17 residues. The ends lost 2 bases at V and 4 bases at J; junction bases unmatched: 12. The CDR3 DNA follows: TGCGCCAGCAGCTTTAGGTTAGCGGGAGCTGGGGTAGAGACCCAGTACTTC. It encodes CASSFRLAGAGVETQYF.

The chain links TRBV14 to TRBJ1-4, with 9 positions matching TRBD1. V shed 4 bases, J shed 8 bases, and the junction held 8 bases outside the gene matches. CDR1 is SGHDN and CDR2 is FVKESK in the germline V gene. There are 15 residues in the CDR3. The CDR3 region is CASSPRQGVGEKLFF. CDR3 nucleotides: TGTGCCAGCAGCCCCAGACAGGGGGTAGGAGAAAAACTGTTTTTT. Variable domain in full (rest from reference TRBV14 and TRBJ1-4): EAGVTQFPSHSVIEKGQTVTLRCDPISGHDNLYWYRRVMGKEIKFLLHFVKESKQDESGMPNNRFLAERTGGTYSTLKVQPAELEDSGVYFCASSPRQGVGEKLFFGSGTQLSVL.

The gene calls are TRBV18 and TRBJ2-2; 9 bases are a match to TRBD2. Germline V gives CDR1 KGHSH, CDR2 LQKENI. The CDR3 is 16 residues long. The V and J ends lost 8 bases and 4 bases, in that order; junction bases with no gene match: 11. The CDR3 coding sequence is TGTGCCAGCGCAGAAGTCCGCGGGAGGGCCACCGGGGAGCTGTTTTTT. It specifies CASAEVRGRATGELFF. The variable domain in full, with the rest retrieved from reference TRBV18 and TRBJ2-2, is NAGVMQNPRHLVRRRGQEARLRCSPMKGHSHVYWYRQLPEEGLKFMVYLQKENIIDESGMPKERFSAEFPKEGPSILRIQQVVRGDSAAYFCASAEVRGRATGELFFGEGSRLTVL.

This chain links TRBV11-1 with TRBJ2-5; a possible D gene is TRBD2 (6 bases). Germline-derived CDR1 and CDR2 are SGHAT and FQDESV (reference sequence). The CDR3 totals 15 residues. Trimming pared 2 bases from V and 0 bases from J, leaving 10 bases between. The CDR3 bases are TGTGCCAGCAGCTTAATTGGGGGGTACCAAGAGACCCAGTACTTC. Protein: CASSLIGGYQETQYF.

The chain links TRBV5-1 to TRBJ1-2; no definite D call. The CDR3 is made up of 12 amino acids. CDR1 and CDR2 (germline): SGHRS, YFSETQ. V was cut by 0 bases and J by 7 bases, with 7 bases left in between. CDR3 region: CASSLAPGGYTF. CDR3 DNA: TGCGCCAGCAGCTTGGCCCCGGGTGGCTACACCTTC.

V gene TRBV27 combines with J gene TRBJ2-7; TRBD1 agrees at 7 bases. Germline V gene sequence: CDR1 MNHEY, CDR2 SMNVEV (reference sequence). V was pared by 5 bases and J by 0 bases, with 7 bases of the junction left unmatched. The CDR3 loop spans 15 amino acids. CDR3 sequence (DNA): TGTGCCAGCAGTCCCTCGGGACAGAGCTCCTACGAGCAGTACTTC. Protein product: CASSPSGQSSYEQYF.

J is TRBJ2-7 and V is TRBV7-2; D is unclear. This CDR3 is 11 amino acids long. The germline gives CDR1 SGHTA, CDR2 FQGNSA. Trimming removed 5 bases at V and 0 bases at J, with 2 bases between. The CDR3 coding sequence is TGTGCCAGCAGCCACTCCTACGAGCAGTACTTC. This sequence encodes CASSHSYEQYF.

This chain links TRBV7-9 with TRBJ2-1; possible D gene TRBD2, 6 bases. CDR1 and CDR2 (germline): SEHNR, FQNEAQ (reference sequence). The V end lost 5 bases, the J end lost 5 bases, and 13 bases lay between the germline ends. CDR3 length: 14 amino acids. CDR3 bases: TGTGCCAGCAGCCTCCGGGAGTCCGACAATGAGCAGTTCTTC. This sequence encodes CASSLRESDNEQFF.

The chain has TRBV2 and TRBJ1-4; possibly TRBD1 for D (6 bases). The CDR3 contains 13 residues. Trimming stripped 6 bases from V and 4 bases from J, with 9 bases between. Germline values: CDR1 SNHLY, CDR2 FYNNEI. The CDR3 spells CASSWDINEKLFF. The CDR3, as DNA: TGTGCCAGCAGCTGGGACATTAATGAAAAACTGTTTTTT. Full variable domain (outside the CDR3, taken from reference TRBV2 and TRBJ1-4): EPEVTQTPSHQVTQMGQEVILRCVPISNHLYFYWYRQILGQKVEFLVSFYNNEISEKSEIFDDQFSVERPDGSNFTLKIRSTKLEDSAMYFCASSWDINEKLFFGSGTQLSVL.

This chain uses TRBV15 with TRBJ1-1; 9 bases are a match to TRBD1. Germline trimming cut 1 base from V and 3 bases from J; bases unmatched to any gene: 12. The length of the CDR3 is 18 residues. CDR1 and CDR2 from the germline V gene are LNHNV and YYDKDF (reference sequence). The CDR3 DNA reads TGTGCCACCAGCAGAGGTGTCCCGGGACAGGGTTCGGACACTGAAGCTTTCTTT. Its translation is CATSRGVPGQGSDTEAFF.

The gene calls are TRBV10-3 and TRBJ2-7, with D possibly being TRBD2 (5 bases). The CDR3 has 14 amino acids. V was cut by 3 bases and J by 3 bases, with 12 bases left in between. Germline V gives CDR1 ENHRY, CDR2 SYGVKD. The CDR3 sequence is CAISDQTRDYEQYF. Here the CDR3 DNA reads TGTGCCATCAGTGACCAGACCCGGGACTACGAGCAGTACTTC.

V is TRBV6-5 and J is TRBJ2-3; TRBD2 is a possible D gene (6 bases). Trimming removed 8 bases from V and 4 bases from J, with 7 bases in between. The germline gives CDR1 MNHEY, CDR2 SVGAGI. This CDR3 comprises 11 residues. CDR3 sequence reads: CASGEADTQYF. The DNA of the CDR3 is TGTGCCAGCGGGGAGGCAGATACGCAGTATTTT.

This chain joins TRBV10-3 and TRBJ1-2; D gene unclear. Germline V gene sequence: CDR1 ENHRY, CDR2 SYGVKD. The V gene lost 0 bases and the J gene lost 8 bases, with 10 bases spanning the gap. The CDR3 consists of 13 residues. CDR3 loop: CAISESGSLGYTF. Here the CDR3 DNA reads TGTGCCATCAGTGAGTCGGGGAGTCTAGGCTACACCTTC.

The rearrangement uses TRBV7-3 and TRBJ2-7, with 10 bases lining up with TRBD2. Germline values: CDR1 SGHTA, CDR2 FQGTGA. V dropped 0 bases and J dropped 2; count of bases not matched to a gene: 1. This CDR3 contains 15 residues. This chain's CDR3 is CASSLTAGGAYEQYF. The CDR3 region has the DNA TGTGCCAGCAGCTTAACAGCGGGGGGGGCCTACGAGCAGTACTTC.

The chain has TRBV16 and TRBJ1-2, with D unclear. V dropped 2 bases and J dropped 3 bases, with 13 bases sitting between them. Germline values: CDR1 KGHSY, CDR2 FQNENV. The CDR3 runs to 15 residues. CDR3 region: CASSQGSSVYYGYTF. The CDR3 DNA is TGTGCCAGCAGCCAAGGTTCGAGCGTTTACTATGGCTACACCTTC.

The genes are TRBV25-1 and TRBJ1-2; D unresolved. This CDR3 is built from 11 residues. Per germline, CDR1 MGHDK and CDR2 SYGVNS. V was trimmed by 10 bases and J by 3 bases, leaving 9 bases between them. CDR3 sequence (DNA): TGTGCCACACAGAGAGACTATGGCTACACCTTC. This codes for CATQRDYGYTF.

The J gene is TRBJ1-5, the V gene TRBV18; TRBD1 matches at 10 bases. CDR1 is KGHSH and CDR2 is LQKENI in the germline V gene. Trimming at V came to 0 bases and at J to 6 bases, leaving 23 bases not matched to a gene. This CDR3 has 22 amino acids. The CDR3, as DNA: TGTGCCAGCTCACCACCAAGGTCCCCGGACTGGCGGGACAGGGGCGGTAGTCAGCCCCAGCATTTT. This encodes CASSPPRSPDWRDRGGSQPQHF.

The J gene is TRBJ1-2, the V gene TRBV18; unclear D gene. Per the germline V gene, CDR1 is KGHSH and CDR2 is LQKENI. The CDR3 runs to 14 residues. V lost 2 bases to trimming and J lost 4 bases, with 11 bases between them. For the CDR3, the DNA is TGTGCCAGCTCACCAGGGCAGGCAGGCTATGGCTACACCTTC. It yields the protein CASSPGQAGYGYTF.

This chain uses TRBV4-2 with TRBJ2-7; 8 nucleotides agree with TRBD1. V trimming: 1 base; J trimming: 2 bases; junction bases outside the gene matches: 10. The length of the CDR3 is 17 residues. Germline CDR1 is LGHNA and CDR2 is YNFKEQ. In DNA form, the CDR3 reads TGTGCCAGCAGCCAAGTTGACCGGACAGGGAATGCCTACGAGCAGTACTTC. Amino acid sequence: CASSQVDRTGNAYEQYF.

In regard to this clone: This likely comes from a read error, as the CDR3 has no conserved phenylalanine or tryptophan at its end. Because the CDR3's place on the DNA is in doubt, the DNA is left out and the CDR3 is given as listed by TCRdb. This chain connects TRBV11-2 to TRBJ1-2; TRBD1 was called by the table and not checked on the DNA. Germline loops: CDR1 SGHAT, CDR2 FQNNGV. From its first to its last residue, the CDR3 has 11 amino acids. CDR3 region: CASSFSRGRNK.

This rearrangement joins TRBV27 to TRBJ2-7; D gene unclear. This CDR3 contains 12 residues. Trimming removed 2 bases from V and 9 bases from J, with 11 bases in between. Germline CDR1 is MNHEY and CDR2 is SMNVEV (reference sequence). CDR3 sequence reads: CASSLQGGGQYF. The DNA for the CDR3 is TGTGCCAGCAGTTTACAAGGCGGCGGGCAGTACTTC.

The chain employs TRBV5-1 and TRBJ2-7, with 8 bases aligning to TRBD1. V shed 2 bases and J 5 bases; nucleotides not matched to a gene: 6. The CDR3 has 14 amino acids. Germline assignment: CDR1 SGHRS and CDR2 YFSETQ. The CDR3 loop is CASSFQGARDEQYF. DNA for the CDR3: TGCGCCAGCAGCTTCCAGGGGGCGCGGGACGAGCAGTACTTC.

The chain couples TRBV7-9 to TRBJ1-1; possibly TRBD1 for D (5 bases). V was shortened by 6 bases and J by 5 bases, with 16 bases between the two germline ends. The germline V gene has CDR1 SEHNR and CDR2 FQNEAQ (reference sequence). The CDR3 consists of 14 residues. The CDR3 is CASSVIQGATEAFF. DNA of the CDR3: TGTGCCAGCAGTGTCATTCAGGGCGCTACTGAAGCTTTCTTT.

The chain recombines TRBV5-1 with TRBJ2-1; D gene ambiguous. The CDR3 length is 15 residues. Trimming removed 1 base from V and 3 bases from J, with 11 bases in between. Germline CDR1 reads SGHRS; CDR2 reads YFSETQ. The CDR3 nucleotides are TGCGCCAGCAGCTTGAGTTTCGGCGGCTACAATGAGCAGTTCTTC. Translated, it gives CASSLSFGGYNEQFF.